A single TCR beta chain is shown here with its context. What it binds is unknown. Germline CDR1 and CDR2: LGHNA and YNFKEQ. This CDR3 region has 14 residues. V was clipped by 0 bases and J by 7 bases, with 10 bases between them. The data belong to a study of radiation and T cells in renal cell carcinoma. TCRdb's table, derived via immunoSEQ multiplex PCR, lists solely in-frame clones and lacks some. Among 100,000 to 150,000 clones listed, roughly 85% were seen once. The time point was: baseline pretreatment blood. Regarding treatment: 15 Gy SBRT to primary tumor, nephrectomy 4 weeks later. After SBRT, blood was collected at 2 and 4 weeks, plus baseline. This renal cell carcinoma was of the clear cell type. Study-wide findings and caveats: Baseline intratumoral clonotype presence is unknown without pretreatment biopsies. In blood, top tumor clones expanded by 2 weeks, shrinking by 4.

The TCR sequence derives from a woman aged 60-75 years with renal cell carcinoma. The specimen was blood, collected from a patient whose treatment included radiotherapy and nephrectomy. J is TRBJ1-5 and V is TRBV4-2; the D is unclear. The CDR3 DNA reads TGTGCCAGCAGCCAAGAGAGTCGGGAACAGCCCCAGCATTTT. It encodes CASSQESREQPQHF.